This is a list of T cell receptor beta chains from one sample in a study of blood T cell repertoires in COVID-19. The data were produced by immunoSEQ multiplex PCR, yet TCRdb's version contains in-frame clones alone and is incomplete. This table holds around 120,000 clones, 90% found once. Input material: peripheral blood. All receptors derive from a woman aged 55-69 years with COVID-19, enrolled during active disease. Each CDR3 is given with its conserved first and last residue. D genes are given only for firm matches. The listing skips clone size in some rows; elsewhere it reads once, few, many or a size class.

v_gene	abundance	d_gene	j_gene	CDR3nt	CDR3aa
TRBV4-2	few	TRBD1	TRBJ1-1	TGTGCCAGCAGCCAAGATTCGGGGTGGGGCGGTGAGGGACAGGGTAATGGGGCTTTCTTT	CASSQDSGWGGEGQGNGAFF
TRBV4-3	NA	NA	TRBJ2-5	TGCGCCAGCAGCCAAGATTTTGACTCCCGGTGGGAGACCCAGTACTTC	CASSQDFDSRWETQYF
TRBV7-2	NA	NA	TRBJ2-7	TGTGCCAGCAGCCCAGGCGGGGCCTCCTACGAGCAGTACTTC	CASSPGGASYEQYF
TRBV7-2	NA	TRBD1	TRBJ1-4	TGTGCCAGCAGCTTAAACAGGGGCGAAAAACTGTTTTTT	CASSLNRGEKLFF
TRBV12-3/TRBV12-4	NA	NA	TRBJ1-1	TGTGCCAGCAGTTTAGTCTCGAACACTGAAGCTTTCTTT	CASSLVSNTEAFF
TRBV7-2	NA	TRBD1	TRBJ1-2	TGTGCCAGCAGCTTAGACCCGGGGACAGCGTACGGCTACACCTTC	CASSLDPGTAYGYTF
TRBV15	NA	TRBD1	TRBJ2-1	TGTGCCACCAGCTACAGGGGGGTCGTCGATGAGCAGTTCTTC	CATSYRGVVDEQFF
TRBV5-4	NA	NA	TRBJ1-2	TGTGCCAGCAGCTCCAGACAAGTGGTCTATGGCTACACCTTC	CASSSRQVVYGYTF
TRBV19	NA	NA	TRBJ1-5	TGTGCCAGTAGTATTATGACAGCCAATCAGCCCCAGCATTTT	CASSIMTANQPQHF
TRBV9	NA	TRBD1	TRBJ2-2	TGTGCCAGCAGCGTAGCCGGACAGGGACAGAACACCGGGGAGCTGTTTTTT	CASSVAGQGQNTGELFF
TRBV3-1/TRBV3-2	NA	TRBD2	TRBJ2-7	TGTGCCAGCAGCCACGAGTCGGGGGGGCCCTACGAGCAGTACTTC	CASSHESGGPYEQYF
TRBV6-5	NA	TRBD1	TRBJ2-5	TGTGCCAGCAGCTTCGACAGGGGGGGAGAGACCCAGTACTTC	CASSFDRGGETQYF
TRBV16	NA	NA	TRBJ1-2	TGTGCCAGCAGCCAATTATCCAGGGTCCTTACCTATGGCTACACCTTC	CASSQLSRVLTYGYTF
TRBV7-2	NA	NA	TRBJ2-3	TGTGCCAGCAGCTTAGAAGCCCGCACAGATACGCAGTATTTT	CASSLEARTDTQYF
TRBV3-1/TRBV3-2	NA	NA	TRBJ1-1	TGTGCCAGCAGCCAGCTACCTTTGTTGGGTGACAGTGAAGCTTTCTTT	CASSQLPLLGDSEAFF
TRBV12-3/TRBV12-4	NA	NA	TRBJ1-2	TGTGCCAGCAGTTTGGAGGGGGGGTATGGCTACACCTTC	CASSLEGGYGYTF
TRBV27	NA	NA	TRBJ1-1	TGTGCCAGCAGTTCCCCAGACGCGGACACTGAAGCTTTCTTT	CASSSPDADTEAFF
TRBV13	NA	NA	TRBJ2-2	TGTGCCAGCAGCTTAGGTCTGGGGCCGAGAGGAACCGGGGAGCTGTTTTTT	CASSLGLGPRGTGELFF
TRBV29-1	NA	TRBD1	TRBJ2-5	TGCAGTGGGACAGGGGGCAGAGAGACCCAGTACTTC	CSGTGGRETQYF
TRBV7-2	NA	NA	TRBJ2-1	TGTGCCAGCAGCTTAGCCGGGGGAACCTACAATGAGCAGTTCTTC	CASSLAGGTYNEQFF
TRBV6-5	NA	TRBD1	TRBJ2-7	TGTGCCAGCTACATCTCCGGGACAGCTGCCTACGAGCAGTACTTC	CASYISGTAAYEQYF
TRBV3-1/TRBV3-2	NA	NA	TRBJ1-1	TGTGCCAGCAGCCAAGGGGGCACTATGAACACTGAAGCTTTCTTT	CASSQGGTMNTEAFF
TRBV2	NA	NA	TRBJ2-6	TGTGCCAGCCGAGGGAGCTCTGGGGCCAACGTCCTGACTTTC	CASRGSSGANVLTF
TRBV7-9	NA	TRBD1	TRBJ1-1	TGTGCCAGCAGCTTAGCCGGGTGGGACAGGGCTTTCTTT	CASSLAGWDRAFF
TRBV4-2	NA	NA	TRBJ1-2	TGTGCCAGCAGCCAAGAGGGGGCGGTTGGCTACACCTTC	CASSQEGAVGYTF
TRBV6-6	NA	NA	TRBJ1-1	TGTGCCAGCAGTTACCGAGGCAATGACGAAGCTTTCTTT	CASSYRGNDEAFF
TRBV5-1	NA	TRBD1	TRBJ2-5	TGCGCCAGCAGCTTGGCAGGGGGTTCCTCCGGAGAGACCCAGTACTTC	CASSLAGGSSGETQYF
TRBV4-2	once	TRBD2	TRBJ2-1	TGTGCCAGCAGCCAAGGACTAGCGGGGGCCCTCTACAATGAGCAGTTCTTC	CASSQGLAGALYNEQFF
TRBV18	few	NA	TRBJ2-7	TGTGCCAGCTCCCCCGTCTACGAGCAGTACTTC	CASSPVYEQYF